This entry features one T cell receptor beta chain sequence. Its cognate antigen is unknown. V was trimmed by 5 bases and J by 5 bases, leaving 12 bases between them. CDR3 length: 14 residues. Germline V gives CDR1 MDHEN, CDR2 SYDVKM. Method: immunoSEQ multiplex PCR; TCRdb's copy keeps in-frame clones and lacks some. The sample has some 30,000 clones; roughly nine tenths are singletons. These data belong to a study of PD-1 blockade in classical Hodgkin lymphoma. Study at large: Patients were administered nivolumab (3 mg/kg intravenously) every 2 weeks.

Time point indicated: cycle 4 day 1 (C4D1), after 5 to 7 weeks of nivolumab. With no exception, relapse followed autologous stem cell transplantation in all patients, and brentuximab vedotin exposure varied. Thawed PBMCs were the source of CD4+ T cells, purified by magnetic negative selection. Overall study findings and caveats: Before treatment, TCR diversity in newly diagnosed patients was reportedly lower than in healthy donors. Baseline diversity in complete responders resembled that of newly diagnosed patients.

Sequences were derived from CD4+ T cells from blood, sampled before the fourth cycle of nivolumab. The gene calls are TRBV28 and TRBJ2-2; TRBD1 is a possible D gene (6 bases). The clonotype comes from a human donor with classical Hodgkin lymphoma. The CDR3 DNA sequence: TGTGCCAGCAGTCAACAGGGATGGACCGGGGAGCTGTTTTTT. It translates to CASSQQGWTGELFF.